The 20 T cell receptor beta chains in this list originate from one sample, sequenced in a study of CD8+ T cells in alopecia areata. cDNA serving as the sequencing template came from extracted, reverse transcribed RNA. Repertoires were generated with immunoSEQ multiplex PCR, while TCRdb's copy carries only in-frame clones and drops some. The sample carries around 100,000 clones, around 50% recorded once. Sequencing was done on a sample of CD4+ T cells sorted from blood. The receptors shown here come from a human donor in good health.

This rearrangement joins TRBV5-1 to TRBJ2-5; D is uncertain. The CDR3 length is 14 residues. Germline assignment: CDR1 SGHRS and CDR2 YFSETQ. V dropped 0 bases and J dropped 5 bases, with 11 bases sitting between them. The CDR3 DNA sequence: TGCGCCAGCAGCTTGGCATTGGATGGGGAGACCCAGTACTTC. As protein: CASSLALDGETQYF.

The chain combines TRBV5-1 with TRBJ2-3, with D perhaps TRBD1 (6 bases). The germline V gene encodes CDR1 SGHRS and CDR2 YFSETQ. CDR3 length equals 14 residues. The germline V and J ends were trimmed by 4 bases and 6 bases, with 15 bases remaining between them. CDR3 sequence reads: CASSPGMGADTQYF. DNA for the CDR3: TGCGCCAGCAGCCCAGGAATGGGGGCCGATACGCAGTATTTT.

This clone was counted ten times or more. The V and J genes are TRBV10-2 and TRBJ1-6; D is perhaps TRBD1 (6 bases). With 1 base removed from V and 2 bases from J, the gap between germline ends came to 12 bases. The V gene's germline CDR1 is WSHSY and CDR2 SAAADI. CDR3 size: 17 residues. The CDR3 bases are TGCGCCAGCAGTGAGTGGGCAGGGGTCCCCTATAATTCACCCCTCCACTTT. Its protein product is CASSEWAGVPYNSPLHF.

The rearrangement links TRBV10-3 to TRBJ2-6, with D unresolved. V was clipped by 10 bases and J by 0 bases, with 7 bases between them. The CDR3 runs 13 residues. Per germline, CDR1 ENHRY and CDR2 SYGVKD. The CDR3 is CATASSGANVLTF. CDR3 DNA: TGTGCCACGGCGTCCTCTGGGGCCAACGTCCTGACTTTC.

The chain couples TRBV29-1 to TRBJ2-7, with D maybe TRBD1 (5 bases). Trimming removed 1 base from V and 7 bases from J, with 14 bases in between. The germline gives CDR1 SQVTM, CDR2 ANQGSEA. This CDR3 has 13 amino acids. The CDR3 DNA reads as TGCAGCGTTGAAGGGGGCAGGGTAAGGGAGCAGTACTTC. Translating gives CSVEGGRVREQYF.

The chain has TRBV5-6 and TRBJ1-1; D remains ambiguous. This CDR3 comprises 10 residues. Germline V gives CDR1 SGHDT, CDR2 YYEEEE. The V and J ends lost 3 bases and 9 bases respectively, with 6 bases between them. The CDR3 bases are TGTGCCAGCAGCTCAAAAAAAGCTTTCTTT. Encoded protein: CASSSKKAFF.

This clone was recorded many times. The rearrangement links TRBV7-2 to TRBJ1-4, with D tentatively TRBD1 (5 bases). Looked up from germline, CDR1 is SGHTA and CDR2 is FQGNSA. Trimming pared 8 bases from V and 4 bases from J, leaving 11 bases between. The CDR3 has 13 amino acids. CDR3 sequence reads: CASGRDGNEKLFF. DNA of the CDR3: TGTGCCAGCGGCAGGGACGGTAATGAAAAACTGTTTTTT. Full variable domain (rest looked up from reference TRBV7-2 and TRBJ1-4): GAGVSQSPSNKVTEKGKDVELRCDPISGHTALYWYRQSLGQGLEFLIYFQGNSAPDKSGLPSDRFSAERTGGSVSTLTIQRTQQEDSAVYLCASGRDGNEKLFFGSGTQLSVL.

This clone was counted a few times. The same CDR3 is also encoded by other DNA sequences in this sample. The rearrangement uses TRBV7-2 and TRBJ1-2; TRBD1 agrees at 11 bases. The length of the CDR3 is 14 residues. Germline-derived CDR1 and CDR2 are SGHTA and FQGNSA. V lost 5 bases to trimming and J lost 4 bases; unmatched junction nucleotides: 3. CDR3 amino acids: CASSPGQGAYGYTF. In nucleotides, the CDR3 is TGTGCCAGCAGCCCAGGACAGGGGGCCTATGGCTACACCTTC.

The chain couples TRBV10-3 to TRBJ2-1, with D perhaps TRBD2 (7 bases). This CDR3 region has 17 residues. The V gene's germline CDR1 is ENHRY and CDR2 SYGVKD. The V and J ends lost 4 bases and 0 bases respectively, with 16 bases between them. Written as DNA, the CDR3 is TGTGCCATCAGTGCCGGGGGGCCGGGGAGCTCCTACAATGAGCAGTTCTTC. This codes for CAISAGGPGSSYNEQFF.

This clone turned up a few times. The chain combines TRBV29-1 with TRBJ2-3, with TRBD2 identical over 8 bases. V dropped 6 bases and J dropped 7; count of bases not matched to a gene: 12. This CDR3 is built from 14 residues. Germline V lookup: CDR1 SQVTM, CDR2 ANQGSEA. CDR3 DNA sequence: TGCAGCGTCGAGAGGAGTCGGGGGGGAAATACGCAGTATTTT. Protein: CSVERSRGGNTQYF.

This clone was counted a single time. The chain is built from TRBV10-3 and TRBJ1-1, with unresolved D. Germline-derived CDR1 and CDR2 are ENHRY and SYGVKD. This CDR3 has 12 residues. V was cut by 4 bases and J by 5 bases, with 8 bases left in between. The CDR3 bases are TGTGCCATCAGTGTGGGGAGAACTGAAGCTTTCTTT. This sequence encodes CAISVGRTEAFF.

V is TRBV30 and J is TRBJ2-2; the D gene is possibly TRBD2 (5 bases). The CDR3 is 15 amino acids. From germline, CDR1 is GTSNPN and CDR2 SVGIG (reference sequence). V shed 0 bases and J shed 7 bases, with 15 bases lying between them. The CDR3 spells CAWSVRLAKGGELFF. The CDR3 nucleotides read TGTGCCTGGAGTGTAAGGCTAGCTAAGGGCGGGGAGCTGTTTTTT.

This sequence joins TRBV28 and TRBJ2-5; a weak D match, TRBD2 (6 bases). Germline assignment: CDR1 MDHEN and CDR2 SYDVKM. V was cut by 4 bases and J by 3 bases, with 12 bases left in between. This CDR3 region has 14 residues. The CDR3 DNA is TGTGCCAGCAGTTCTCGGTCGGGGGAAGAGACCCAGTACTTC. Translation gives CASSSRSGEETQYF.

CDR3 sequence (DNA): TGTGCCTGGAGTGTACGGGGCGCAGATACGCAGTATTTT. Translation: CAWSVRGADTQYF. The chain has TRBV30 and TRBJ2-3, with D perhaps matching TRBD1 or TRBD2 (5 bases each). Germline loops: CDR1 GTSNPN, CDR2 SVGIG (reference sequence). V shed 0 bases and J shed 4 bases, with 8 bases lying between them. The length of the CDR3 is 13 residues.

V gene TRBV7-9 combines with J gene TRBJ1-1, with D unresolved. Germline V gives CDR1 SEHNR, CDR2 FQNEAQ (reference sequence). The CDR3 has 13 amino acids. Trimming removed 2 bases at V and 4 bases at J, with 8 bases between. CDR3 region: CASSLTVRTEAFF. In DNA, the CDR3 is TGTGCCAGCAGCTTAACGGTGCGCACTGAAGCTTTCTTT.

The chain employs TRBV20-1 and TRBJ2-7; D remains unclear. The CDR3 runs 10 residues. Trimming stripped 4 bases from V and 5 bases from J, with 6 bases between. Germline V gene data show CDR1 as DFQATT and CDR2 as SNEGSKA (reference sequence). The CDR3 loop is CSAMFNEQYF. In DNA, the CDR3 is TGCAGTGCTATGTTCAACGAGCAGTACTTC.

Note on this clone: Other DNA sequences of this sample code for an identical CDR3. The chain links TRBV2 to TRBJ2-1, with D uncertain. The CDR3 totals 11 residues. Trimming removed 4 bases at V and 5 bases at J, with 3 bases between. The germline CDR1 and CDR2 sequences are SNHLY and FYNNEI. For the CDR3, the DNA is TGTGCCAGCAGTGGGGACAATGAGCAGTTCTTC. It codes for CASSGDNEQFF.

The rearrangement links TRBV5-1 to TRBJ1-5; D uncertain. Germline V gene lookup returns CDR1 SGHRS and CDR2 YFSETQ. Trimming stripped 3 bases from V and 6 bases from J, with 7 bases between. The CDR3 has 12 residues. CDR3 DNA: TGCGCCAGCAGCTGCGAAGCTCAGCCCCAGCATTTT. Translation gives CASSCEAQPQHF.

The genes are TRBV5-1 and TRBJ1-5; D gene unclear. The CDR3 spans 14 residues. The V end lost 3 bases, the J end lost 3 bases, and 10 bases lay between the germline ends. Germline-derived CDR1 and CDR2 are SGHRS and YFSETQ. In DNA form, the CDR3 reads TGCGCCAGCAGCTCGGACGGAAACAATCAGCCCCAGCATTTT. Its translation: CASSSDGNNQPQHF. Using reference TRBV5-1 and TRBJ1-5 for the parts outside the CDR3, the full variable domain is KAGVTQTPRYLIKTRGQQVTLSCSPISGHRSVSWYQQTPGQGLQFLFEYFSETQRNKGNFPGRFSGRQFSNSRSEMNVSTLELGDSALYLCASSSDGNNQPQHFGDGTRLSIL.

The V call is TRBV6-6, the J call TRBJ1-4; tentative D call: TRBD1 (5 bases). V was shortened by 6 bases and J by 8 bases, with 16 bases between the two germline ends. The CDR3 consists of 14 residues. Germline assignment: CDR1 MNHNY and CDR2 SVGAGI (reference sequence). The chain's CDR3 is CASSPQGSGEKLFF. Here the CDR3 DNA reads TGTGCCAGCAGCCCCCAGGGATCCGGGGAAAAACTGTTTTTT.